This TCR beta chain was identified in a study of beta chain features in type 1 diabetes. The overall study: All samples combined gave roughly 100 million sorted cells for examination. General observations from the study: Among all four CD4+ subsets, Type 1 diabetes patients had TCRB CDR3s that were moderately but significantly shorter.

Germline V lookup: CDR1 GTSNPN, CDR2 SVGIG (reference sequence). Trimming removed 3 bases from V and 5 bases from J, with 17 bases in between. This CDR3 has 15 amino acids. This clone was counted only a few times. Its specificity is unknown. The entirety of the isolated RNA underwent reverse transcription, so expressed TCRB transcripts were sequenced. Using immunoSEQ multiplex PCR, the repertoire was profiled, and TCRdb retains in-frame clones only, with some absent. The repertoire holds about 740,000 clones, with around an eighth as singletons. Sequenced material: naive CD4+ T cells from blood. The TCR originated in a man aged 18 to 29 with type 1 diabetes. This rearrangement joins TRBV30 to TRBJ2-1; D uncertain. CDR3 protein: CAWSDVRGPDNEQFF. CDR3 nucleotide sequence: TGTGCCTGGAGCGATGTACGAGGACCGGACAATGAGCAGTTCTTC.